The present T cell receptor beta chain was sequenced within a study of PD-1 blockade in classical Hodgkin lymphoma. Study-level findings and limits: Before treatment, complete responders showed about the same diversity as newly diagnosed patients. Baseline TCR diversity was reportedly lower in newly diagnosed patients than in healthy donors. It was reported as lower still in relapsed/refractory patients. Patients who initiated nivolumab within 1 year of ASCT were excluded.

Germline-derived CDR1 and CDR2 are GTSNPN and SVGIG (reference sequence). The V end lost 1 base, the J end lost 9 bases, and 7 bases lay between the germline ends. CDR3 length: 12 residues. Using immunoSEQ multiplex PCR, the repertoire was profiled, and TCRdb retains in-frame clones only, with some absent. The table records approximately 50,000 clones, around 78% of them present only once. As concerns this clone: As yet, its antigen is unknown.

There was relapse after autologous stem cell transplantation in every patient, and there was variation in brentuximab vedotin exposure. Complete response, partial response or progressive disease constituted the best response categories observed. The chain employs TRBV30 and TRBJ1-6; D is undetermined. This specimen consisted of peripheral blood mononuclear cells (PBMCs), obtained before the second cycle of nivolumab. This TCR was recovered from a human donor with classical Hodgkin lymphoma. Written as DNA, the CDR3 is TGTGCCTGGAGTGGAACCACTTCACCCCTCCACTTT. It yields the protein CAWSGTTSPLHF.